This entry lists 10 T cell receptor beta chains sequenced from one sample in a study of T cells in lung cancer brain metastases. Only in-frame clones appear in the TCRdb table, and some are missing; sequencing was by immunoSEQ multiplex PCR. The top ten clones hold 6% to 8% of a sample with 5,000 to 7,000 clones, 84% of them seen once. The sequencing sample was made of tumor tissue from a brain metastasis. The receptor source for this set is a man aged 45-60 years with non-small cell lung cancer that had spread to the brain.

The chain employs TRBV11-2 and TRBJ1-1; TRBD1 matches 8 bases. This CDR3 comprises 15 residues. The germline V gene encodes CDR1 SGHAT and CDR2 FQNNGV. J was trimmed by 4 bases and V by 3 bases; bases with no gene match: 7. CDR3 DNA sequence: TGTGCCAGCAGCTTGACAGGGGTTGAGAGCACTGAAGCTTTCTTT. Its protein is CASSLTGVESTEAFF.

This chain connects TRBV2 to TRBJ1-1; D perhaps matches TRBD1 (5 bases). Germline CDR1 and CDR2: SNHLY and FYNNEI. The CDR3 is made up of 15 amino acids. Trimming removed 5 bases at V and 4 bases at J, with 17 bases between. CDR3 in amino acids: CASSPLDGGGTEAFF. CDR3 coding DNA: TGTGCCAGCAGTCCCCTCGACGGGGGGGGCACTGAAGCTTTCTTT. The complete variable domain, with remaining parts taken from reference TRBV2 and TRBJ1-1, reads EPEVTQTPSHQVTQMGQEVILRCVPISNHLYFYWYRQILGQKVEFLVSFYNNEISEKSEIFDDQFSVERPDGSNFTLKIRSTKLEDSAMYFCASSPLDGGGTEAFFGQGTRLTVV.

The chain carries TRBV7-9 and TRBJ2-2; tentatively, D is TRBD2 (7 bases). V was shortened by 10 bases and J by 2 bases, with 17 bases between the two germline ends. This CDR3 spans 15 amino acids. From germline, CDR1 is SEHNR and CDR2 FQNEAQ (reference sequence). The CDR3 nucleotides read TGTGCCACCCCCCGAGCGGGACAAAACACCGGGGAGCTGTTTTTT. Translated: CATPRAGQNTGELFF.

The chain couples TRBV9 to TRBJ1-6, with D hard to call. Trimming removed 3 bases at V and 10 bases at J, with 17 bases between. From germline, CDR1 is SGDLS and CDR2 YYNGEE. This CDR3 has 15 residues. The CDR3 loop reads CASSDRVRGGSPLHF. In DNA, the CDR3 is TGTGCCAGCAGCGACAGAGTTCGGGGAGGATCACCCCTCCACTTT.

This clone was observed a single time. The chain has TRBV18 and TRBJ2-7; 7 nucleotides match TRBD1. This CDR3 region has 16 residues. Per the germline V gene, CDR1 is KGHSH and CDR2 is LQKENI. J was trimmed by 0 bases and V by 3 bases; bases with no gene match: 8. CDR3 DNA: TGTGCCAGCTCACCCAATGCAGGGGGAAGCTCCTACGAGCAGTACTTC. Protein product: CASSPNAGGSSYEQYF.

J is TRBJ1-2 and V is TRBV12-5, with D possibly being TRBD1 (5 bases). The ends were cut back, 1 base at V and 2 bases at J, with 8 bases in the middle. CDR3 size: 14 residues. CDR1 and CDR2 (germline): LGHNT, FRNRAP. CDR3 sequence: CASGLGQPNYGYTF. The CDR3 DNA reads as TGTGCTAGTGGTTTGGGACAGCCGAACTATGGCTACACCTTC.

The genes are TRBV19 and TRBJ2-3; TRBD1 agrees at 9 bases. V shed 4 bases, J shed 4 bases, and the junction held 12 bases outside the gene matches. This CDR3 spans 17 amino acids. Looked up from germline, CDR1 is LNHDA and CDR2 is SQIVND (reference sequence). DNA of the CDR3: TGTGCCAGTAGTAGACAACCGGGACAGGGTTTGGCAGATACGCAGTATTTT. It specifies CASSRQPGQGLADTQYF. Supplemented by reference TRBV19 and TRBJ2-3, the full variable domain reads DGGITQSPKYLFRKEGQNVTLSCEQNLNHDAMYWYRQDPGQGLRLIYYSQIVNDFQKGDIAEGYSVSREKKESFPLTVTSAQKNPTAFYLCASSRQPGQGLADTQYFGPGTRLTVL.

The chain has TRBV15 and TRBJ1-5; D is uncertain. Germline lookup yields CDR1 LNHNV and CDR2 YYDKDF (reference sequence). The CDR3 sequence is 18 residues long. Trimming shortened V by 3 bases and J by 1 base, and 19 bases separated the two germline ends. The DNA for the CDR3 is TGTGCCACCAGCAGCCTCTTACGGCTCGGAGCCAGCAATCAGCCCCAGCATTTT. This translates into CATSSLLRLGASNQPQHF.

On this clone: Compared with germline, one end of the junction differs, possibly owing to a read error. The J gene is TRBJ1-4, the V gene TRBV30; D possibly corresponds to TRBD1 (5 bases). Germline lookup yields CDR1 GTSNPN and CDR2 SVGIG (reference sequence). This CDR3 spans 11 amino acids. Here the CDR3 DNA reads TGTGCCTGGAGCACGGGGGGAGCTTCCAATTTT. It yields the protein CAWSTGGASNF.

The chain recombines TRBV30 with TRBJ1-2; 9 bases are a match to TRBD1. In germline, CDR1 is GTSNPN, CDR2 SVGIG (reference sequence). The J segment lost 7 bases and the V segment lost 5 bases, leaving 8 bases of the junction unmatched. The CDR3 contains 13 residues. The CDR3 reads CAWRAQGAPGYTF. The CDR3 nucleotides read TGTGCCTGGCGCGCACAGGGGGCGCCTGGCTACACCTTC.